The source of this T cell receptor (beta chain) is a study of T cell responses to AZD1222 COVID-19 vaccine (dated by TCRdb to the early 2020s). In the study overall: AZD1222 recipients whose second dose came at about 4 weeks and those whose second dose came at about 12 weeks were combined into one group, since spike-specific TCR depth and breadth did not differ between the two schedules. TCR sequencing was performed for about 250 trial participants, of whom around 200 were given two doses of AZD1222 and some 25 were given two doses of MenACWY control vaccine. Trial participants were enrolled into age subgroups of 18-55, 56-69 and 70-plus years, which contained about 150, 27 and 61 TCR-sequenced participants, respectively. Overall results and qualifications from the work: Spike-specific TCR breadth and depth rose significantly after two AZD1222 doses compared with day 0 and with MenACWY recipients. No day 14 peak-response samples were available, so repertoires were characterized only after the peak T cell response. Reportedly, almost half of the unique spike-specific TCRs recognized epitopes lying outside the regions that are mutated in the B.1.351 and B.1.1.7 variants. The vaccine-associated CD4 TCRs covered the entire spike protein, and the dominant responses fell in regions 160-218 and 743-854. In the small 56-69-year group, the increase in depth fell short of significance, most likely because of low power. Conclusions about previously exposed vaccinees are limited because only six or seven AZD1222 recipients were SARS-CoV-2 seropositive at baseline. Most participants were white British and females outnumbered males, and the authors suggested that clonal diversity may have been underestimated.

According to the study, the label for this sample's time point signals: baseline before first vaccination. Vaccinee samples were obtained from the UK trials COV001 and COV002, which included a single-blind randomized controlled phase 2/3 trial of AZD1222 (ChAdOx1 nCoV-19) in healthy adults. Trial participant PBMC samples were collected at day 0 and day 28 after the second dose for TCRbeta chain sequencing. This clone has just a few counts. What this receptor recognizes is not known. Per-base qualities were not stored, and no clone one base away is much larger. The CDR3 regions of human TCRbeta chains were subjected to immunosequencing. The paper's data handling went like this. TCRs in the repertoires were matched against a reference library of SARS-CoV-2-specific TCRs that had been generated with the MIRA antigen-specificity platform. Breadth was defined as the fraction of unique TCRs that were SARS-CoV-2-associated. Depth was defined as the fraction of total T cells that were SARS-CoV-2-associated. Using the MIRA data, each spike-specific TCR was mapped to the spike region that the TCR reacts to and placed in a CD4 or CD8 class. Log10-transformed breadth and depth values were compared by one-way ANOVA with Sidak's multiple comparisons tests. Not all clones reach the TCRdb copy of this immuneACCESS table, which keeps in-frame sequences only. Checked studies attribute under half of the gap to unresolved V genes and leave the rest unexplained. V, J and clone size derive from that table, while D and trimming were established from the DNA sequence. The sample table records under 130,000 clones; more than 70% of these occur just once. The ten largest make up 9% to 9.5% of the sample.

The CDR3 starts with the cysteine, ends with the phenylalanine, and has 14 residues. Only CDR3 DNA is held: 42 bases, read in frame from base 1. The germline V gene gives CDR1 as MNHNS and CDR2 as SASEGT. V is cut by 2 bases and J by 0 bases, and the space between the germline ends is 5 bases. This sequence uses TRBV6-1 and TRBJ2-1; the D gene lacks a confident call. The sample was peripheral blood, taken on day 0 of AZD1222 vaccination. The sequence derives from an adult in good health. DNA sequence: TGTGCCAGCAGTGAAAGGAGCTCCTACAATGAGCAGTTCTTC. Its protein is CASSERSSYNEQFF.